Here is one T cell receptor (beta chain) with its context. The record originates from a study of T cell responses to AZD1222 COVID-19 vaccine. The data were produced by immunoSEQ multiplex PCR, yet TCRdb's version contains in-frame clones alone and is incomplete. The sample includes some 120,000 clones, less than 95% of them seen just once. Germline lookup yields CDR1 KGHSH and CDR2 LQKENI. The length of the CDR3 is 13 residues. Trimming cost V 3 bases and J 5 bases, with 8 bases left between them. The gene calls are TRBV18 and TRBJ2-1, with TRBD1 as a possible D gene (5 bases). This TCR was sampled from an adult in good health. The material sequenced was peripheral blood, taken on day 0 of AZD1222 vaccination. The CDR3 region has the DNA TGTGCCAGCTCACCCCCAGGGAACAATGAGCAGTTCTTC. This gives the protein CASSPPGNNEQFF.